This T cell receptor beta chain was recorded in a study of cytomegalovirus exposure and HLA in healthy donors. Study in general: There were about 85 million unique TCRs (from HLA-typed donors) in an early data release.

Regarding this clone: The antigen is not known.

Trimming removed 0 bases from V and 7 bases from J, with 15 bases in between. The CDR3 has 15 amino acids. CDR1 is LNHDA and CDR2 is SQIVND in the germline V gene (reference sequence). PCR used 60 Vbeta primers and 13 Jbeta primers. Sequencing used immunoSEQ multiplex PCR; TCRdb keeps in-frame clones, though not all of them. The top ten hold roughly 1.2% of the sample, which has some 100,000 clones, 84% seen once. Study-wide results and caveats: Analyses of presence and absence presupposed an approximately uniform sequencing depth across donors. No immune exposure information besides CMV serostatus was available. Associated with cytomegalovirus, according to the listing, were fewer than 200 TCR beta chains.

The receptor was derived from a woman younger than 30 in good health and CMV-seronegative. The chain joins TRBV19 to TRBJ1-1; D is perhaps TRBD1 (5 bases). Sequencing was done on a sample of PBMCs. CDR3 region: CASSIDVGHQNEAFF. The CDR3 DNA follows: TGTGCCAGTAGTATAGACGTAGGACACCAAAATGAAGCTTTCTTT.